This T cell receptor (beta chain) emerged from a study of post-analysis software for immune sequencing data. Broader study findings: Roughly 5 TRBV segments occurring more often in patients than controls included TRBV5-6, TRBV5-1 and TRBV20-1.

The TCR beta cDNA libraries contained unique molecular identifiers. From the PCR reads, TCRdb called clonotypes with MiXCR, one entry per CDR3 protein. The sample records around 200,000 distinct CDR3 sequences, 29% being singletons. Trimming shortened V by 0 bases and J by 1 base, and 10 bases separated the two germline ends. CDR3 length: 15 amino acids. Germline CDR1 is SGHNT and CDR2 is YYREEE (reference sequence). This clonotype was picked up a small number of times. Its matching antigen is unknown. Specimen: blood. The sequence derives from a girl aged 2 to 17 with multiple sclerosis. The chain employs TRBV5-4 and TRBJ1-2, with D hard to call. CDR3 amino acids: CASSLAVSVNYGYTF. In nucleotides, the CDR3 is TGTGCCAGCAGCTTGGCCGTCTCGGTTAACTATGGCTACACCTTC.